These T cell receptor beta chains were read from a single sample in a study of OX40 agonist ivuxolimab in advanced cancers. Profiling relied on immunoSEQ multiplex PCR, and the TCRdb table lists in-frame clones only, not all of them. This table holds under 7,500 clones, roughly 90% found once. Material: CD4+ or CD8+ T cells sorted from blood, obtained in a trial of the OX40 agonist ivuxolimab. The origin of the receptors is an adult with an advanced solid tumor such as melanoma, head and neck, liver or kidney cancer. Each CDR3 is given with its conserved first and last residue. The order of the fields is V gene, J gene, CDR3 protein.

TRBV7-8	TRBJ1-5	CASSTRQGTSPYSNQPQHF
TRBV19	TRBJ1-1	CASSIGNTEAFF
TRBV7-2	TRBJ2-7	CASSNRRVNSYEQYF
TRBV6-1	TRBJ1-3	CASSEDGGSGNTIYF
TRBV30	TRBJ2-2	CAWRGSQGELFF
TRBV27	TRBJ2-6	CASSSTDPTIPSGANVLTF
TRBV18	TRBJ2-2	CASSSGPATGELFF
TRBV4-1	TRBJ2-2	CASSPGGAGVNTGELFF
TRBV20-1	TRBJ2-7	CSARQGYEQYF
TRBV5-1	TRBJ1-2	CASSFYPGASGGYTF
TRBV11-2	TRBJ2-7	CASSLRDYEQYF
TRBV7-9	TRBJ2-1	CASSLYRVVSYNEQFF
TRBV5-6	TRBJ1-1	CASSFWLNTEAFF
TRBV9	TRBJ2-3	CASSAPQGGGRELNTQYF
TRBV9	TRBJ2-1	CASSVEASYNEQFF
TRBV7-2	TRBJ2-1	CASSLMGNEQFF
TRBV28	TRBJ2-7	CASSLSAFLATYEQYF
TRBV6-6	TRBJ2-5	CASSYSVYGETQYF
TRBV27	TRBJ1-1	CASSSWTGYTEAFF
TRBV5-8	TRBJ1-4	CASSLGGTGAEKLFF
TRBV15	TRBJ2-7	CATSSYVTSAESSYEQYF
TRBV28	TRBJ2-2	CASSFFSRGDTGELFF
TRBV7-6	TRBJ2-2	CASSFPTSGSTGELFF
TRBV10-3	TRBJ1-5	CAISGTGDQPQHF
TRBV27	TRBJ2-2	CASSLGTGTGELFF
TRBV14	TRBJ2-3	CASSLGTGSGSDTQYF
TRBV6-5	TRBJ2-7	CASTGQTYEQYF
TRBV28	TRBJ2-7	CASSLSGIEQYF
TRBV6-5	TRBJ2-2	CASSYQPGVTGELFF